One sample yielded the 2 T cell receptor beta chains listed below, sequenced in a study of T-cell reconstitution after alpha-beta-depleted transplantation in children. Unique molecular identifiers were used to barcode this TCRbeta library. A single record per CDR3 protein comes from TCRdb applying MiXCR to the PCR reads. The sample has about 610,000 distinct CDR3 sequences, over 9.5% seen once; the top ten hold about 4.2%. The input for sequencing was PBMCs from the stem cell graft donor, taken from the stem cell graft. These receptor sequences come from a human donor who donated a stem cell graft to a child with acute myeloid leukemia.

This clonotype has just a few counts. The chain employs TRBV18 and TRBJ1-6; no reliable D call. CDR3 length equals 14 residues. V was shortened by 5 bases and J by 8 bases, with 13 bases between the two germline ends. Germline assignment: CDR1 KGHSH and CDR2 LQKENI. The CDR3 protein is CASSIQPGDSPLHF. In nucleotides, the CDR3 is TGTGCCAGCTCAATCCAGCCCGGCGATTCACCCCTCCACTTT.

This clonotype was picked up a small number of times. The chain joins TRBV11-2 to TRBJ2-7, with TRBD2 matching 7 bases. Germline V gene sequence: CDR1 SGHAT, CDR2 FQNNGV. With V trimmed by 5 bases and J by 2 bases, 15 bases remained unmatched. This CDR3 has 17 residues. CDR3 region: CASSPPSGVFDPYEQYF. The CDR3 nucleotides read TGTGCCAGCAGCCCCCCTAGCGGAGTATTCGACCCCTACGAGCAGTACTTC.